This is a list of T cell receptor beta chains from one sample in a study of blood T cell repertoires in COVID-19. Sequencing was performed with immunoSEQ multiplex PCR; in TCRdb, only in-frame clones are kept and a portion is missing. The data contain around 190,000 clones, 88% of them singletons. What was sequenced was PBMCs or T cells enriched from blood (not recorded which). The receptor source for this set is a woman aged 18-29 years who had recovered from COVID-19. CDR3s leave out the opening cysteine and the closing phenylalanine or tryptophan. The order of the fields is V gene, J gene, CDR3 protein.

V gene: TRBV5-4; J gene: TRBJ1-2; CDR3 protein: ASSLDRSNGYT
V gene: TRBV4-1; J gene: TRBJ1-1; CDR3 protein: ASSQIQGGGNTEAF
V gene: TRBV2; J gene: TRBJ1-1; CDR3 protein: ASSAGNRGNTEAF
V gene: TRBV24-1; J gene: TRBJ2-5; CDR3 protein: ATTPLAEQETQY
V gene: TRBV6-5; J gene: TRBJ1-5; CDR3 protein: ASSYSSSNQPQH
V gene: TRBV30; J gene: TRBJ1-1; CDR3 protein: AWSVQGGQGTNTEAF
V gene: TRBV5-1; J gene: TRBJ2-3; CDR3 protein: ASSPNAGTGTDTQY
V gene: TRBV28; J gene: TRBJ2-7; CDR3 protein: ASSSSYEQY
V gene: TRBV18; J gene: TRBJ2-5; CDR3 protein: ASSPPAGIQETQY
V gene: TRBV6-5; J gene: TRBJ1-1; CDR3 protein: ASRGRGRGTEAF
V gene: TRBV9; J gene: TRBJ2-5; CDR3 protein: ASSVELAGETQY
V gene: TRBV11-2; J gene: TRBJ2-7; CDR3 protein: ASSYSGGDEQY
V gene: TRBV28; J gene: TRBJ1-3; CDR3 protein: ASRRGGTGNTIY
V gene: TRBV28; J gene: TRBJ2-1; CDR3 protein: ASSPPTGYNEQF
V gene: TRBV6-5; J gene: TRBJ1-2; CDR3 protein: ASSLRGREDGYT
V gene: TRBV28; J gene: TRBJ1-1; CDR3 protein: ASSLTGSRTTEAF
V gene: TRBV2; J gene: TRBJ2-2; CDR3 protein: ASSDFGQGGFYTGELF
V gene: TRBV18; J gene: TRBJ2-7; CDR3 protein: ASSHRRDYEQY
V gene: TRBV13; J gene: TRBJ2-1; CDR3 protein: ASSSSGGREYNEQF
V gene: TRBV2; J gene: TRBJ1-3; CDR3 protein: ASRGYTSGDTIY
V gene: TRBV7-9; J gene: TRBJ2-5; CDR3 protein: ASTLSQSYETQY
V gene: TRBV24-1; J gene: TRBJ2-2; CDR3 protein: ATSGDLDTGELF
V gene: TRBV5-1; J gene: TRBJ1-6; CDR3 protein: ASSPRDRPNSPLH
V gene: TRBV28; J gene: TRBJ2-5; CDR3 protein: ASSPLQTSFQETQY
V gene: TRBV19; J gene: TRBJ2-1; CDR3 protein: ASSIWQYNEQF
V gene: TRBV9; J gene: TRBJ2-5; CDR3 protein: ASSVGVREGRGETQY
V gene: TRBV6-5; J gene: TRBJ2-7; CDR3 protein: ASSYSRGDEQY
V gene: TRBV7-9; J gene: TRBJ1-1; CDR3 protein: ASSPGQNTEAF
V gene: TRBV11-2; J gene: TRBJ1-4; CDR3 protein: ASSPFLATNEKLF
V gene: TRBV4-2; J gene: TRBJ2-1; CDR3 protein: ASSPPPTSGEYNEQF
V gene: TRBV6-5; J gene: TRBJ1-2; CDR3 protein: ASSQGQGTPGYT
V gene: TRBV4-1; J gene: TRBJ2-3; CDR3 protein: ASSRFGSSTDTQY